This T cell receptor beta chain came from a study of shared clonotypes between healthy human individuals. Only in-frame clones appear in the TCRdb table, and some are missing; sequencing was by immunoSEQ multiplex PCR. The sample lists approximately 2.3 million clones; roughly 93% were seen once. Trimming cost V 2 bases and J 3 bases, with 10 bases left between them. The CDR3 runs to 14 residues. CDR1 and CDR2 (germline): LNHDA, SQIVND (reference sequence). This receptor was identified in a man aged 18 to 30 in good health. Some clones in this sample may be carry-over from other donors' samples. Sequenced material: naive CD4+ T cells from PBMCs. Indicated subset: CD45RA+ positively selected. J is TRBJ1-2 and V is TRBV19, with D uncertain. The CDR3 DNA follows: TGTGCCAGTAGTATAAACGGAGGGTACTATGGCTACACCTTC. Encoded protein: CASSINGGYYGYTF.